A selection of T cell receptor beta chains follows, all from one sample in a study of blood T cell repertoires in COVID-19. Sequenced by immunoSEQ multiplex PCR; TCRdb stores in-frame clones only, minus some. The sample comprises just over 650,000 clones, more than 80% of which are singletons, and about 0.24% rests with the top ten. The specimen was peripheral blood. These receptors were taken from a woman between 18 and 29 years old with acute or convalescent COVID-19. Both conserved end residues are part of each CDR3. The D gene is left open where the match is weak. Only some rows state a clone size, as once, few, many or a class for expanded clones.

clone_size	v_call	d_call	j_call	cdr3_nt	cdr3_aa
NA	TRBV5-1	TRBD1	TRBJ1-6	TGCGCCAGCAGGGTTACAGGGGAAAGGAATAATTCACCCCTCCACTTT	CASRVTGERNNSPLHF
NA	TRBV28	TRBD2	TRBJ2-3	TGTGCCAGCAGTTCGCGGGGGGGGCCCTATATCCAGGCGGATACGCAGTATTTT	CASSSRGGPYIQADTQYF
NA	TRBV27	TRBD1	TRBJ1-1	TGTGCCAGCAGCTCCGGGACAGATATGAACACTGAAGCTTTCTTT	CASSSGTDMNTEAFF
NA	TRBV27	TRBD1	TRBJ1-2	TGTGCCAGCTCTAGGGACAGTACTAACTATGGCTACACCTTC	CASSRDSTNYGYTF
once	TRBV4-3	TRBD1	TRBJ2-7	TGCGCCAGCAGCCAAGGGAGGGACAGGGCCTACGAGCAGTACTTC	CASSQGRDRAYEQYF
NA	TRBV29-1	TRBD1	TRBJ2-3	TGCAGCCAAGCAATGACGGACAGGCCCACAGATACGCAGTATTTT	CSQAMTDRPTDTQYF
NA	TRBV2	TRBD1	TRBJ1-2	TGTGCCAGCAGGAGAGGGACAGGGGGCAGTGGCTACACCTTC	CASRRGTGGSGYTF
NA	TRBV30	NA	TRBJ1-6	TGTGCCTGGAGTGCGGGATCCTATAATTCACCCCTCCACTTT	CAWSAGSYNSPLHF
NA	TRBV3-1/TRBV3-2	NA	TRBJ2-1	TGTGCCAGCAGCCAAGGAGGACGGGCCAGTGGGAGCCCCAATGAGCAGTTCTTC	CASSQGGRASGSPNEQFF
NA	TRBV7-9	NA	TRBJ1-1	TGTGCCAGCAGCTTAGCAGGACTAGCTTTCTTT	CASSLAGLAFF
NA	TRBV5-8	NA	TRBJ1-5	TGTGCCAGCAGCCCGGACTACAATCAGCCCCAGCATTTT	CASSPDYNQPQHF
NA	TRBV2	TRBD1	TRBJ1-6	TGTGCCAGCAGTCAAGACAGGGGATCACCCCTCCACTTT	CASSQDRGSPLHF
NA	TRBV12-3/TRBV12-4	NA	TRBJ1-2	TGTGCCAGCAGTTATTATTTGGGCGCAGGCTACACCTTC	CASSYYLGAGYTF
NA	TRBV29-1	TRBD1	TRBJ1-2	TGCAGCGTTGAAGAGCAGGGGGACTATGGCTACACCTTC	CSVEEQGDYGYTF
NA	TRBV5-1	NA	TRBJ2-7	TGCGCCAGCAGCTTCCGCGGGACAGTACCCTACGAGCAGTACTTC	CASSFRGTVPYEQYF
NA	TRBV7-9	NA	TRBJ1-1	TGTGCCAGCAGCTTAGAGACGGGAGGGGTCGCTGAAGCTTTCTTT	CASSLETGGVAEAFF
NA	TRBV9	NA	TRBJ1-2	TGTGCCAGCAGCGTAGCATGGGGGGGACATGGCTACACCTTC	CASSVAWGGHGYTF
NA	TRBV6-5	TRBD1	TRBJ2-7	TGTGCCAGCAGGACAACAGGGGGATACGAGCAGTACTTC	CASRTTGGYEQYF
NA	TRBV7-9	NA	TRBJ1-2	TGTGCCAGCAGCTTAGAGGCTAGTGGCTACACCTTC	CASSLEASGYTF
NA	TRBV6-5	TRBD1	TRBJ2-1	TGTGCCAGCAGCTTGCTAGGTCAGGGGGAACAGTTCTTC	CASSLLGQGEQFF
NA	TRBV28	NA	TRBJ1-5	TGTGCCAGCAGTTTAAAGGGGCCCAATCAGCCCCAGCATTTT	CASSLKGPNQPQHF
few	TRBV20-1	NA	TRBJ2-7	TGCAGTGCTAGTGTCGGACAGCTCTCCTACGAGCAGTACTTC	CSASVGQLSYEQYF
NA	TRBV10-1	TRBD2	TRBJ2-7	TGCGCCAGCAGGATCGCGGGGGGCTACGAGCAGTACTTC	CASRIAGGYEQYF
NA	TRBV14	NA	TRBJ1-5	TGTGCCAGCAGCCCAAGTCTATCTCGGGAGATCGGGAGCAATCAGCCCCAGCATTTT	CASSPSLSREIGSNQPQHF
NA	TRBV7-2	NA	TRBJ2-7	TGTGCCAGCAGCTTAGATCAATTCTCCTACGAGCAGTACTTC	CASSLDQFSYEQYF
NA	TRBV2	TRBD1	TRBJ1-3	TGTGCCAGCAGTGCCAGGGGGCCTGGAAACACCATATATTTT	CASSARGPGNTIYF
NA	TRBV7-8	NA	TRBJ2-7	TGTGCCAGCAGTCCGAATAGTTCAGGCGAGCAGTACTTC	CASSPNSSGEQYF
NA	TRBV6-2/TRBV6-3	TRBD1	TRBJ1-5	TGTGCCAGCAGTTTAGGGACAGGGGTTACCCAGCCCCAGCATTTT	CASSLGTGVTQPQHF
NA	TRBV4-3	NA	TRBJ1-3	TGCGCCAGCAGCCAAGACCTGGGCGGGTCGGTCATATATTTT	CASSQDLGGSVIYF
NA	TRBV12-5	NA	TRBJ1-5	TGTGCTAGTGGAGAGGACAGATATAGCAATCAGCCCCAGCATTTT	CASGEDRYSNQPQHF
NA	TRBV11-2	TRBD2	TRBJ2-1	TGTGCCAGCAGCCAGACTAGCGGGGGGCCTGGGGAGCAGTTCTTC	CASSQTSGGPGEQFF
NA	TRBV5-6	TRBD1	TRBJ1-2	TGTGCCAGCAGCTTTCCCGACAGGGCCTATGGCTACACCTTC	CASSFPDRAYGYTF
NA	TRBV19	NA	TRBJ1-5	TGTGCCAGTAGTCCGGTTTACGGTCAGCCCCAGCATTTT	CASSPVYGQPQHF
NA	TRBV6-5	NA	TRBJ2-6	TGTGCCAGCAGTTACTCGCTCGGCAGGGACAACGTCCTGACTTTC	CASSYSLGRDNVLTF
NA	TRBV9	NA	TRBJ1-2	TGTGCCAGCAGCGAGGGACACCCTCAGGAATATGGCTACACCTTC	CASSEGHPQEYGYTF
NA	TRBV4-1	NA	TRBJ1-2	TGCGCCAGCAGCCAAGATCTTAGCCGACAGGCCTATGGCTACACCTTC	CASSQDLSRQAYGYTF
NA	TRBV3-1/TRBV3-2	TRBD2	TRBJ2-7	TGTGCCAGCAGCCCAGAACTAGCGGGGGGGCCGTACGAGCAGTACTTC	CASSPELAGGPYEQYF
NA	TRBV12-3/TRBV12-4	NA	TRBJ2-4	TGTGCCAGCTCCCCCGGACTAAAACAAATTCAGTACTTC	CASSPGLKQIQYF
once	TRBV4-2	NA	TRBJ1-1	TGTGCCAGCAGCCAAGAGGGCACCCCCCACACTGAAGCTTTCTTT	CASSQEGTPHTEAFF
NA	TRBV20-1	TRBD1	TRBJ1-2	TGCAGTGCTAGTACAAGGGGGCTGAACTATGGCTACACCTTC	CSASTRGLNYGYTF
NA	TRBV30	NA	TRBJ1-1	TGTGCCTGGAGTGAGGGGGTAGGGCTGGACACTGAAGCTTTCTTT	CAWSEGVGLDTEAFF
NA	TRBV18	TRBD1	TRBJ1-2	TGTGCCAGCTCACCCGACAGGGGGGTAGGCTATGGCTACACCTTC	CASSPDRGVGYGYTF
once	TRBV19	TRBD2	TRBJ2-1	TGTGCCAGTACTACTATCGGGACTAGCTACAATGAGCAGTTCTTC	CASTTIGTSYNEQFF
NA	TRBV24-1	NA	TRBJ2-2	TGTGCCACCAGTGATTACACAGGGGGGGCCGGGGAGCTGTTTTTT	CATSDYTGGAGELFF
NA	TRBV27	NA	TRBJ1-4	TGTGCCAGCAGTTTATGGCAGGATGAAAAACTGTTTTTT	CASSLWQDEKLFF
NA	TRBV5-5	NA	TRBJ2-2	TGTGCCAGCAGCTCATACAAGGGGCCGAACACCGGGGAGCTGTTTTTT	CASSSYKGPNTGELFF
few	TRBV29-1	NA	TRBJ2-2	TGCAGCGTTGAAGAATTCACGAACACCGGGGAGCTGTTTTTT	CSVEEFTNTGELFF
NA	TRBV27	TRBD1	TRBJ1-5	TGTGCCAGCAGTTCCGACAGGGGAGGCAATCAGCCCCAGCATTTT	CASSSDRGGNQPQHF